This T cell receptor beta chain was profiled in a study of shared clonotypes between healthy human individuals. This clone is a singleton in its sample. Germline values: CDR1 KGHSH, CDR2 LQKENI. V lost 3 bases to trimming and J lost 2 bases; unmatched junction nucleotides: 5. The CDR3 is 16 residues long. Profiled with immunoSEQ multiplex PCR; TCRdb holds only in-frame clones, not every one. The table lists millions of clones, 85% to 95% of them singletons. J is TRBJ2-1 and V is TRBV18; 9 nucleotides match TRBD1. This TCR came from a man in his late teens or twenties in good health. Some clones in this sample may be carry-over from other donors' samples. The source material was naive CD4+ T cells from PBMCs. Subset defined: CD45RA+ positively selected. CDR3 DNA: TGTGCCAGCTCACCGTCCGGGACAGGGACCTACAATGAGCAGTTCTTC. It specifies CASSPSGTGTYNEQFF.